This T cell receptor beta chain was identified during a study of OX40 agonist ivuxolimab in advanced cancers. Looking at the study overall: Patients' therapy was ivuxolimab, an antibody that acts as an agonist of OX40 (CD134). Melanoma, hepatocellular carcinoma, head and neck or renal cell cancer occurred in dose-escalation patients. Age averaged around 60 years (range about 23 to 80), and roughly 80% were male.

V shed 1 base, J shed 6 bases, and the junction held 8 bases outside the gene matches. The CDR3 has 16 residues. From germline, CDR1 is SGHNT and CDR2 YENEEA. The data were produced by immunoSEQ multiplex PCR, yet TCRdb's version contains in-frame clones alone and is incomplete. There are 75,000 to 95,000 clones in the sample; about 92% occur only once, and 0.51% lies in the top ten. This chain uses TRBV11-3 with TRBJ2-2; TRBD2 matches 7 bases. The specimen comprised CD4+ or CD8+ T cells sorted from blood, sampled in a trial of the OX40 agonist ivuxolimab. The clonotype originates from an adult with an advanced solid tumor such as melanoma, head and neck, liver or kidney cancer. In DNA, the CDR3 is TGTGCCAGCAGCTTAGGGGCGGGAGTGGGTCCCGGGGAGCTGTTTTTT. It codes for CASSLGAGVGPGELFF.